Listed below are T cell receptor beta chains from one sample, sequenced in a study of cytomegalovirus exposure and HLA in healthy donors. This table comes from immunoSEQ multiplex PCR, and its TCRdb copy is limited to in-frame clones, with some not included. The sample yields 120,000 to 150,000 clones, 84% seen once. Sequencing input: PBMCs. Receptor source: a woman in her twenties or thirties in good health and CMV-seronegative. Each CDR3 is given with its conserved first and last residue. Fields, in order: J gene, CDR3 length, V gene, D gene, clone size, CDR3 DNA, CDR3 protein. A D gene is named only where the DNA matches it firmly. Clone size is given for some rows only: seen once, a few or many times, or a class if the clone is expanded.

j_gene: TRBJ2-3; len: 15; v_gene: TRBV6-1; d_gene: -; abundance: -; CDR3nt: TGTGCCAGCAGTGGCAACAGGGTCCAATCAGATACGCAGTATTTT; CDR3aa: CASSGNRVQSDTQYF
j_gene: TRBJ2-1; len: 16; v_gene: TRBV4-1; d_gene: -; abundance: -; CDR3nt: TGCGCCAGCAGCCAAGTGATTCGCGGGGAGCCCGGCGAGCAGTTCTTC; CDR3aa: CASSQVIRGEPGEQFF
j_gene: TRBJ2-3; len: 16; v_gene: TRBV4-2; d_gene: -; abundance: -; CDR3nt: TGTGCCAGCAGCGACTCGGTGTTTGTAGACTCAGATACGCAGTATTTT; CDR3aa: CASSDSVFVDSDTQYF
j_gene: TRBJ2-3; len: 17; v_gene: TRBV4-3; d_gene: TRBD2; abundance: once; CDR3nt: TGCGCCAGCAGCCAATCTACCGGGACTAGCGAGACAGATACGCAGTATTTT; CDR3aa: CASSQSTGTSETDTQYF
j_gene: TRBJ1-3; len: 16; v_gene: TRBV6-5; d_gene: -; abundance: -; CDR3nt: TGTGCCAGCAGTTACTCAGGCAGACTCTCTGGAAACACCATATATTTT; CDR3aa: CASSYSGRLSGNTIYF
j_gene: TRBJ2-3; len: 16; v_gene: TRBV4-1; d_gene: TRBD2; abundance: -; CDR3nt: TGCGCCAGCAGCCAATATAGCGGGTTCAGTTCAGATACGCAGTATTTT; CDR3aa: CASSQYSGFSSDTQYF
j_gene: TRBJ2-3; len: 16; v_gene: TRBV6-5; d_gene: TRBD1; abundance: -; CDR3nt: TGTGCCAGCAGTTTTTCAGGGGGTAGCTACACAGATACGCAGTATTTT; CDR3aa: CASSFSGGSYTDTQYF
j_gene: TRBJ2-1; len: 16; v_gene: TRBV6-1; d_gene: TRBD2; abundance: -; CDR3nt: TGTGCCAGCAGTGAGAGACTAGCGAGGCCCAACAATGAGCAGTTCTTC; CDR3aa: CASSERLARPNNEQFF
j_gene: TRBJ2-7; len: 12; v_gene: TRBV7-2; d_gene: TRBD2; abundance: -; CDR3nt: TGTGCCAGCAGCAGAACTAGCGACGAGCAGTACTTC; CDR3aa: CASSRTSDEQYF
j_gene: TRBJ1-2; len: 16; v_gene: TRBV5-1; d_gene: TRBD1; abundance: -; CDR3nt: TGCGCCAGCAGCTTGCTTACGGACAGGGGAGTAGACGGCTACACCTTC; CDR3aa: CASSLLTDRGVDGYTF
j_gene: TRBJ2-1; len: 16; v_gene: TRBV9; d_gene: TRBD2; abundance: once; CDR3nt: TGTGCCAGCACCCGGGGCGGGGGGGCCTCATACAATGAGCAGTTCTTC; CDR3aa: CASTRGGGASYNEQFF
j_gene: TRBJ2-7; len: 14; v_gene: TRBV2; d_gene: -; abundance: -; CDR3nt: TGTGCCAGCAGTGAGCGGCGGGTCTCCTACGAGCAGTACTTC; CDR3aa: CASSERRVSYEQYF
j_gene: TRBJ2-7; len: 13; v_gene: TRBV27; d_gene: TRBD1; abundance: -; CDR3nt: TGTGCCAGCAGTTTAGACAGGGCCTACGAGCAGTACTTC; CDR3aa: CASSLDRAYEQYF
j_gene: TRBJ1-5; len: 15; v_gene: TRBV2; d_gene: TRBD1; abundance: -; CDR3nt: TGTGCCAGCAGTGAAGAAGGGACAGGGGGTCAGCCCCAGCATTTT; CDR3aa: CASSEEGTGGQPQHF
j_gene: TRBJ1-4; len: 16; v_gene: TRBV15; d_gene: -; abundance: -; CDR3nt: TGTGCCACCAGCGGACGAGGGGGGGGTGACTCTGAAAAACTGTTTTTT; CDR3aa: CATSGRGGGDSEKLFF
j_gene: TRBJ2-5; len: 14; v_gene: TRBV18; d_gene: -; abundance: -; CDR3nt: TGTGCCAGCTCACTATCAGGGTACGGAGAGACCCAGTACTTC; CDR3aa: CASSLSGYGETQYF
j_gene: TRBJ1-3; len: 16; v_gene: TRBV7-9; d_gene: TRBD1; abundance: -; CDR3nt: TGTGCCAGCAGCTTACGGGACAGGCACTCTGGAAACACCATATATTTT; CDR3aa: CASSLRDRHSGNTIYF
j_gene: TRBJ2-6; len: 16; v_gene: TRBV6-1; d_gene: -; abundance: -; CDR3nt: TGTGCCAGCAGTGAAACGAGGGCCTCTGGGGCCAACGTCCTGACTTTC; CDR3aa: CASSETRASGANVLTF